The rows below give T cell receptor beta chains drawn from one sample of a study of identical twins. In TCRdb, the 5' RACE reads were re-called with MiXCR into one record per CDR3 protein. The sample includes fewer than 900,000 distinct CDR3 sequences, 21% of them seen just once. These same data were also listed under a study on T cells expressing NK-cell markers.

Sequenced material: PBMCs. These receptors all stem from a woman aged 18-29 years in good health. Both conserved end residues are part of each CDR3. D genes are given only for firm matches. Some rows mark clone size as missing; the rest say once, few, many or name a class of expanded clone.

TGCGCCAGCAGCCAAGGGGGGATTCCCAGGGAAGGCTACACCTTC CASSQGGIPREGYTF - TRBJ1-2 TRBV4-3 -
TGCAGTGCTAGAGGGCCGGGACAAGGCTCCTACAATGAGCAGTTCTTC CSARGPGQGSYNEQFF - TRBJ2-1 TRBV20-1 many
TGCGCCAGCAGCTTCGGTCTAGCGGGGGTCGGAGACCGAAACAATGAGCAGTTCTTC CASSFGLAGVGDRNNEQFF TRBD2 TRBJ2-1 TRBV5-1 many
TGTGCCAGCAGCCCCCGGGACAGGGAACAAGAGACCCAGTACTTC CASSPRDREQETQYF TRBD1 TRBJ2-5 TRBV7-2 few
TGCAGCGTTGTGGGGCGAACTAGCACAGATACGCAGTATTTT CSVVGRTSTDTQYF - TRBJ2-3 TRBV29-1 few
TGCGCCAGCAGCCAACCACCGACTAGCGGTTCCTACAATGAGCAGTTCTTC CASSQPPTSGSYNEQFF TRBD2 TRBJ2-1 TRBV4-3 few
TGTGCCAGCAGCTCCCCCGGAGGGGGGGCTGAAGCTTTCTTT CASSSPGGGAEAFF - TRBJ1-1 TRBV7-9 -
TGTGCCAGCAGCTTGGACGGGAGGAGGTACGAGCAGTACTTC CASSLDGRRYEQYF TRBD2 TRBJ2-7 TRBV7-2 -
TGTGCCAGCAGGGACAAGGACTTACCCCCCAATTCACCCCTCCACTTT CASRDKDLPPNSPLHF - TRBJ1-6 TRBV2 few
TGCAGTGCTGCCGGGACAGGGTTACGGAATGAGCAGTTCTTC CSAAGTGLRNEQFF TRBD1 TRBJ2-1 TRBV20-1 -
TGTGCCAGCAGCTTAAGGCCACTAACACTCTGGACCAATGAGCAGTTCTTC CASSLRPLTLWTNEQFF - TRBJ2-1 TRBV7-3 -
TGTGCCAGCACCTTAGGACTAGCGGGGTCCTACGAGCAGTACTTC CASTLGLAGSYEQYF TRBD2 TRBJ2-7 TRBV12-3/TRBV12-4 few
TGTGCCAGCAGTTACTCGATTGGCTACTCACCCCTCCACTTT CASSYSIGYSPLHF - TRBJ1-6 TRBV6-5 few
TGTGCCGATAGACAGGGGAGCTCCTATAATTCACCCCTCCACTTT CADRQGSSYNSPLHF TRBD1 TRBJ1-6 TRBV2 -
TGTGCCAGCTCCAGCAGACGCGGGGCCGACGAGCAGTACTTC CASSSRRGADEQYF - TRBJ2-7 TRBV3-1 few
TGTGCCAGCTCACGTTTGCAGGAGAGGGGGACGCAGTATTTT CASSRLQERGTQYF - TRBJ2-3 TRBV18 -
TGCAGTGCCCCGGCTACGGGACAGGGGGCGAGTCAACAGTACTTC CSAPATGQGASQQYF TRBD1 TRBJ2-7 TRBV20-1 many
TGCAGCGTTGACAGGGTGAACACTGAAGCTTTCTTT CSVDRVNTEAFF - TRBJ1-1 TRBV29-1 many
TGTGCCAGCGAGCAGGGACATGGCTACACCTTC CASEQGHGYTF - TRBJ1-2 TRBV7-9 few
TGTGCCAGCAGCTCCTGGGGGGAGCAGTTCTTC CASSSWGEQFF - TRBJ2-1 TRBV7-9 few
TGTGCCAGTCTCAGCTCGGGGGGAAGGGCTTCCGAGCAGTACTTC CASLSSGGRASEQYF TRBD2 TRBJ2-7 TRBV27 -
TGTGCCAGCAGTTACTCTCCCAGGGTAGACTATGGCTACACCTTC CASSYSPRVDYGYTF - TRBJ1-2 TRBV6-5 -
TGTGCCAGCCAACAAGAGACCCAGTACTTC CASQQETQYF - TRBJ2-5 TRBV6-1 -
TGTGCCAGCAGCTTAACTTTTACTGGGGCCAACGTCCTGACTTTC CASSLTFTGANVLTF - TRBJ2-6 TRBV7-2 -
TGTGCCAGCAGCCCTCGACAGGGTGAAAGAAGTGATACGCAGTATTTT CASSPRQGERSDTQYF TRBD1 TRBJ2-3 TRBV7-3 -
TGCACCAATCAGAAAGGGAACACTGAAGCTTTCTTT CTNQKGNTEAFF - TRBJ1-1 TRBV29-1 -
TGCGCCAGCAGCACCCCACCTGGGACTAGCGGGGGGGCCGGCACAGATACGCAGTATTTT CASSTPPGTSGGAGTDTQYF TRBD2 TRBJ2-3 TRBV5-1 -
TGTGCCATCGAAGCGGGGACCTCCTACGAGCAGTACTTC CAIEAGTSYEQYF TRBD2 TRBJ2-7 TRBV10-3 -
TGTGCCAGCAGCTTCGCCGGGGACTACAATGAGCAGTTCTTC CASSFAGDYNEQFF - TRBJ2-1 TRBV7-9 -
TGCGCCAGCAGCCCACAGGGAGCAGGGACAGGGGCTTCTCTGACCCAGTACTTC CASSPQGAGTGASLTQYF TRBD1 TRBJ2-5 TRBV4-3 -
TGTGCCAGCAGGCCCTCCGGGGGGAATCAGCCCCAGCATTTT CASRPSGGNQPQHF - TRBJ1-5 TRBV6-1 -
TGCAGTGCTATATGGGGGGGGGGTAGGTTAAGCGAGCAGTACTTC CSAIWGGGRLSEQYF TRBD2 TRBJ2-7 TRBV20-1 -
TGCAGTGCCCTAGGGGGAACACAAGAGACCCAGTACTTC CSALGGTQETQYF - TRBJ2-5 TRBV20-1 few
TGTGCCACCAGCAGAGAGCCAGTAAGCTCCTACGAGCAGTACTTC CATSREPVSSYEQYF - TRBJ2-7 TRBV15 many
TGTGCCAGCAGTATCGGGTTCGTGGAGCTGTTTTTT CASSIGFVELFF - TRBJ2-2 TRBV7-9 few
TGTGCCAGCAGTTGGGCGCGGGGAAGTGTTGGTGGCTACACCTTC CASSWARGSVGGYTF - TRBJ1-2 TRBV12-3/TRBV12-4 -
TGCAGTGTATCAGGGCCCACGGGGTTGGAGGGTACGCAGTATTTT CSVSGPTGLEGTQYF - TRBJ2-3 TRBV20-1 -
TGCGCCAGCAGCTTGGCCCCCCCTCCGCCAGATACGCAGTATTTT CASSLAPPPPDTQYF - TRBJ2-3 TRBV5-1 -
TGCAGTGCTAGCCCCTTAAACTATGGCTACACCTTC CSASPLNYGYTF - TRBJ1-2 TRBV20-1 many
TGTGCCAGCTCACCGTCCCGGGACAGAATCAATGAGCAGTTCTTC CASSPSRDRINEQFF TRBD1 TRBJ2-1 TRBV18 -
TGTGCCAGCAGCTGGACAGGGATCCCCTACGAGCAGTACTTC CASSWTGIPYEQYF TRBD1 TRBJ2-7 TRBV11-2 -
TGTGCCAGCAGTAGGGACGGCTGGGGGGGAGAAAAACTGTTTTTT CASSRDGWGGEKLFF - TRBJ1-4 TRBV12-3/TRBV12-4 -